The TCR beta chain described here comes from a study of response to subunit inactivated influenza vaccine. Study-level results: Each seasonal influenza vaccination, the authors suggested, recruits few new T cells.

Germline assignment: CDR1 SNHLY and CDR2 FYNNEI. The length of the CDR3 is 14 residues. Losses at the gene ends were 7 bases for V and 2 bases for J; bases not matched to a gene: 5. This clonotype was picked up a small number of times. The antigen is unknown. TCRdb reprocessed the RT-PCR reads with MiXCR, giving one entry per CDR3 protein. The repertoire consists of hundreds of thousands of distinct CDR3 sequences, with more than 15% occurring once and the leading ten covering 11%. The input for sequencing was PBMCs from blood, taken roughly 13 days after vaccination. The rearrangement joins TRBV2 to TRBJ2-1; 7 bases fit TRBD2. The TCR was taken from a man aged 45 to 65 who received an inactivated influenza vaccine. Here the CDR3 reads CASTGTNPYNEQFF. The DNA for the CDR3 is TGTGCCAGCACCGGGACTAACCCCTACAATGAGCAGTTCTTC.